One sample yielded the 11 T cell receptor beta chains listed below, sequenced in a study of blood T cell repertoires in COVID-19 (dated by TCRdb to about 2020). The library was made by the immunoSEQ multiplex PCR assay. TCRdb's version of the immuneACCESS table is confined to in-frame rearrangements and falls short of the full clone set. An unresolved V gene accounts for under half of the shortfall where checked; the remainder is of unknown origin. This sample gives around 300,000 clones in total; approximately 83% of them show up just once. Around 2.1% of the sample is held by the ten biggest clonotypes. Specimen: peripheral blood. These receptors originate from a woman aged 25 to 39 who had recovered from COVID-19.

The chain uses TRBV5-1 and TRBJ1-1, with D perhaps TRBD1 (5 bases). CDR3 length: 18 residues. Per germline, CDR1 SGHRS and CDR2 YFSETQ. Deletions cut 3 bases from V and 1 base from J, with 22 bases between. The CDR3 nucleotides are TGCGCCAGCAGCTGGGCGGACCCAGGGAGGGCAGGGAACACTGAAGCTTTCTTT. This gives the protein CASSWADPGRAGNTEAFF.

This clone was recorded only once. The V call is TRBV16, the J call TRBJ2-2; D may be TRBD2 (6 bases). Germline values: CDR1 KGHSY, CDR2 FQNENV. This CDR3 has 17 amino acids. With 1 base removed from V and 5 bases from J, the gap between germline ends came to 17 bases. The CDR3 protein is CASSQFGPSRGTGELFF. CDR3 in DNA: TGTGCCAGCAGCCAATTTGGGCCCTCCCGGGGGACCGGGGAGCTGTTTTTT.

J is TRBJ2-3 and V is TRBV19; 7 bases agree with TRBD1. The CDR3 has 15 residues. J lost 3 bases, V lost 3 bases, and 6 bases had no gene match. CDR1 and CDR2 from the germline V gene are LNHDA and SQIVND (reference sequence). The CDR3 sequence: CASSIGTRGTDTQYF. The CDR3 bases are TGTGCCAGTAGTATTGGCACCAGGGGGACAGATACGCAGTATTTT.

This clone was detected only once. The CDR3 loop is CASSLGGLAGVTQYF. The CDR3 DNA reads as TGTGCCAGCAGCTTAGGTGGTCTAGCGGGAGTAACGCAGTATTTT. The rearrangement links TRBV7-3 to TRBJ2-3; 10 nucleotides match TRBD2. With 2 bases clipped from V and 9 bases from J, the junction kept 8 bases outside the gene matches. The germline CDR1 and CDR2 sequences are SGHTA and FQGTGA. This CDR3 region has 15 residues.

The chain is built from TRBV28 and TRBJ2-7; D possibly corresponds to TRBD1 (6 bases). The germline V and J ends were trimmed by 6 bases and 3 bases, with 15 bases remaining between them. The CDR3 contains 14 residues. Germline CDR1 MDHEN, CDR2 SYDVKM. CDR3 DNA sequence: TGTGCCAGCAGCTCCGGGACAAACGTCTACGAGCAGTACTTC. This gives the protein CASSSGTNVYEQYF.

This clone is a singleton in its sample. The V call is TRBV5-1, the J call TRBJ2-1; D is possibly TRBD2 (7 bases). Per the germline V gene, CDR1 is SGHRS and CDR2 is YFSETQ. V was clipped by 0 bases and J by 1 base, with 14 bases between them. This CDR3 spans 17 amino acids. CDR3 amino acids: CASSLVGGQTSYNEQFF. DNA for the CDR3: TGCGCCAGCAGCTTGGTCGGGGGGCAAACTTCCTACAATGAGCAGTTCTTC.

In its sample, this clone was seen a few times. This chain joins TRBV5-5 and TRBJ1-4; the match to TRBD1 covers 7 bases. The CDR3 contains 15 residues. Germline V gives CDR1 SGHKS, CDR2 YYEKEE (reference sequence). After removal of 5 bases from V and 2 bases from J, the junction contained 6 bases not matched to a gene. CDR3 sequence: CASRLQGTTNEKLFF. CDR3 sequence (DNA): TGTGCCAGCAGGCTACAGGGGACGACTAATGAAAAACTGTTTTTT.

V gene TRBV5-4 combines with J gene TRBJ1-1; D perhaps matches TRBD1 (5 bases). The CDR3 has 11 residues. Germline loops: CDR1 SGHNT, CDR2 YYREEE (reference sequence). The V gene lost 5 bases and the J gene lost 4 bases, with 6 bases spanning the gap. CDR3: CASRRGTEAFF. The CDR3 nucleotides read TGTGCCAGCAGAAGGGGCACTGAAGCTTTCTTT.

The CDR3 loop reads CASRLEGTVETQYF. The CDR3 region has the DNA TGTGCCAGCAGGTTGGAGGGTACGGTAGAGACCCAGTACTTC. This sequence joins TRBV2 and TRBJ2-5; a possible D gene is TRBD2 (6 bases). V was trimmed by 6 bases and J by 4 bases, leaving 15 bases between them. Germline loops: CDR1 SNHLY, CDR2 FYNNEI. The CDR3 contains 14 residues.

The rearrangement links TRBV6-5 to TRBJ1-1, with D unclear. The germline CDR1 and CDR2 sequences are MNHEY and SVGAGI. V lost 2 bases, J lost 4 bases, and 8 bases lay in between. This CDR3 is 13 amino acids long. The DNA of the CDR3 is TGTGCCAGCAGTTACACAGAAGGCACTGAAGCTTTCTTT. It yields the protein CASSYTEGTEAFF.

The chain joins TRBV29-1 to TRBJ1-2; 7 positions agree with TRBD1. The V gene's germline CDR1 is SQVTM and CDR2 ANQGSEA. Trimming at V came to 5 bases and at J to 5 bases, leaving 8 bases not matched to a gene. The CDR3 extends over 13 amino acids. CDR3 coding DNA: TGCAGCGTTACAAATACAGGGGAATATGGCTACACCTTC. It is translated as CSVTNTGEYGYTF.